These 18 T cell receptor beta chains originate from one sample sequenced in a study of T cells after yellow fever vaccination. TCRdb reanalysed the 5' RACE reads using MiXCR and keeps one entry per CDR3 protein. Among a few hundred thousand distinct CDR3 sequences listed, about a sixth were seen once. The material was PBMCs, obtained about 5 days after the first yellow fever vaccination. These receptors were taken from a man aged 18 to 30 who received the YFV17D yellow fever vaccine.

The rearrangement links TRBV4-1 to TRBJ2-5; the match to TRBD1 covers 9 bases. CDR1 and CDR2 (germline): MGHRA, YSYEKL. Trimming removed 1 base from V and 3 bases from J; junction bases left unmatched: 3. The CDR3 sequence is 15 residues long. CDR3: CASSQGDRAKETQYF. The CDR3 DNA follows: TGCGCCAGCAGCCAAGGGGACAGGGCAAAAGAGACCCAGTACTTC.

This clonotype turned up a few times. The V call is TRBV5-1, the J call TRBJ1-1; 7 bases match TRBD1. CDR1 and CDR2 from the germline V gene are SGHRS and YFSETQ. J gave up 6 bases and V 4 bases, and 12 bases lay outside the gene matches. The CDR3 is made up of 15 amino acids. CDR3: CASSTFLGQGAEAFF. The CDR3 DNA reads as TGCGCCAGCAGCACCTTCTTGGGCCAGGGGGCTGAAGCTTTCTTT.

The table lists this clonotype with a few counts. The V gene is TRBV19, the J gene TRBJ2-1; D may be TRBD2 (6 bases). The CDR3 runs to 14 residues. The germline gives CDR1 LNHDA, CDR2 SQIVND (reference sequence). Trimming shortened V by 4 bases and J by 8 bases, and 15 bases separated the two germline ends. CDR3 loop: CASSRASVGDEQFF. In DNA form, the CDR3 reads TGTGCCAGTAGTAGGGCTAGCGTGGGGGATGAGCAGTTCTTC.

This chain uses TRBV20-1 with TRBJ2-1; TRBD2 is a possible D gene (6 bases). Germline loops: CDR1 DFQATT, CDR2 SNEGSKA (reference sequence). CDR3 size: 15 residues. The ends were cut back, 4 bases at V and 10 bases at J, with 23 bases in the middle. The CDR3 region is CSAMGGFPLDREQFF. CDR3 DNA sequence: TGCAGTGCTATGGGAGGCTTCCCGTTGGATAGGGAGCAGTTCTTC.

The chain is built from TRBV7-6 and TRBJ2-2, with 13 bases matching TRBD2. Germline V gives CDR1 SGHVS, CDR2 FNYEAQ. The CDR3 is made up of 15 amino acids. The V and J ends lost 8 bases and 7 bases, in that order; junction bases with no gene match: 7. For the CDR3, the DNA is TGTGCCAGCGGACCACTAGCGGGGGGGCGCGGGGAGCTGTTTTTT. It codes for CASGPLAGGRGELFF. Filled out from reference TRBV7-6 and TRBJ2-2, the complete variable domain reads GAGVSQSPRYKVTKRGQDVALRCDPISGHVSLYWYRQALGQGPEFLTYFNYEAQQDKSGLPNDRFSAERPEGSISTLTIQRTEQRDSAMYRCASGPLAGGRGELFFGEGSRLTVL.

CDR3 nucleotide sequence: TGTGCCATCAGTGAGTCCCCGGGGTCTCCAGATACGCAGTATTTT. It yields the protein CAISESPGSPDTQYF. V usage is TRBV10-3 and J usage is TRBJ2-3; possible D gene TRBD2, 5 bases. Germline CDR1 ENHRY, CDR2 SYGVKD. The CDR3 sequence is 15 residues long. Trimming pared 0 bases from V and 4 bases from J, leaving 11 bases between.

V usage is TRBV12-3 or TRBV12-4 and J usage is TRBJ2-5; maybe TRBD1 (5 bases). The CDR3 is made up of 13 amino acids. Trimming took off 4 bases at V and 4 bases at J, with 10 bases between the two ends. The CDR3 nucleotides are TGTGCCAGCAGTTGGGGCAGGGCAGAGACCCAGTACTTC. It codes for CASSWGRAETQYF.

The gene calls are TRBV7-6 and TRBJ2-3; the D is unclear. Germline CDR1 is SGHVS and CDR2 is FNYEAQ. Between the trimmed V and J ends, which lost 1 base and 2 bases, there was a span of 10 bases. This CDR3 contains 15 residues. The CDR3 DNA sequence: TGTGCCAGCAGCTTAGGCGTTGGTAACACAGATACGCAGTATTTT. This codes for CASSLGVGNTDTQYF.

This clonotype was picked up one time. The rearrangement links TRBV7-9 to TRBJ2-7; D remains ambiguous. This CDR3 region has 12 residues. Germline V lookup: CDR1 SEHNR, CDR2 FQNEAQ (reference sequence). Between the trimmed V and J ends, which lost 1 base and 6 bases, there was a span of 7 bases. The CDR3 sequence is CASSLEAPEQYF. In DNA form, the CDR3 reads TGTGCCAGCAGCTTAGAGGCTCCCGAGCAGTACTTC.

V and J are TRBV10-3 and TRBJ2-2, with 9 bases lining up with TRBD1. With V trimmed by 5 bases and J by 5 bases, 15 bases remained unmatched. The germline V gene encodes CDR1 ENHRY and CDR2 SYGVKD. The CDR3 covers 18 residues. CDR3 sequence: CAISRTGAEQALTGELFF. CDR3 coding DNA: TGTGCCATCAGTCGGACAGGGGCAGAACAGGCCTTGACCGGGGAGCTGTTTTTT.

This clonotype was found a few times. The gene calls are TRBV20-1 and TRBJ2-7, with D unresolved. The CDR3 covers 14 residues. Trimming cost V 6 bases and J 6 bases, with 21 bases left between them. Germline V lookup: CDR1 DFQATT, CDR2 SNEGSKA (reference sequence). Here the CDR3 DNA reads TGCAGTGCATGCGGACCAGGTTCGTCCCTCGAGCAGTACTTC. Protein product: CSACGPGSSLEQYF.

This clonotype has only a few counts. This chain uses TRBV7-2 with TRBJ2-7, with 7 bases lining up with TRBD2. Germline loops: CDR1 SGHTA, CDR2 FQGNSA. The length of the CDR3 is 15 residues. The V and J ends lost 1 base and 3 bases, in that order; junction bases with no gene match: 6. The CDR3 DNA follows: TGTGCCAGCAGCTTAGACGCGGGGGTAGGCTACGAGCAGTACGTC. It is translated as CASSLDAGVGYEQYV.

This clonotype has only a few counts. The chain recombines TRBV6-2 or TRBV6-3 with TRBJ2-1; weak D call: TRBD2 (7 bases). This CDR3 has 16 amino acids. The germline CDR1 and CDR2 sequences are MNHEY and SVGEGT. The ends were cut back, 2 bases at V and 0 bases at J, with 11 bases in the middle. The CDR3 DNA reads as TGTGCCAGCAGTTACCGCGGGGGCCCCTCCTACAATGAGCAGTTCTTC. Translated, it gives CASSYRGGPSYNEQFF.

The chain carries TRBV19 and TRBJ1-5; tentatively, D is TRBD1 (5 bases). The V and J ends lost 11 bases and 6 bases respectively, with 17 bases between them. This CDR3 region has 13 residues. Germline V CDR1 and CDR2: LNHDA, SQIVND (reference sequence). CDR3 sequence (DNA): TGTGCCGCCGCCGGGACCCGGGGTCAGCCCCAGCATTTT. Protein sequence: CAAAGTRGQPQHF.

This clonotype was counted only a few times. The chain employs TRBV3-1 and TRBJ1-5; 7 positions agree with TRBD1. The CDR3 length is 14 residues. CDR1 is LGHDT and CDR2 is YNNKEL in the germline V gene (reference sequence). V lost 4 bases to trimming and J lost 9 bases; unmatched junction nucleotides: 9. CDR3 sequence: CASSPGTVLPPQHF. CDR3 coding DNA: TGTGCCAGCAGCCCCGGGACAGTGCTCCCGCCCCAGCATTTT.

The chain employs TRBV5-1 and TRBJ2-3; 8 bases agree with TRBD2. V trimming: 3 bases; J trimming: 1 base; junction bases outside the gene matches: 7. Germline V gene sequence: CDR1 SGHRS, CDR2 YFSETQ. The CDR3 contains 16 residues. The CDR3 spells CASSSPQTSGTDTQYF. The CDR3 coding sequence is TGCGCCAGCAGCTCCCCTCAGACTAGCGGCACAGATACGCAGTATTTT.

This clonotype was counted many times. This chain connects TRBV12-3 or TRBV12-4 to TRBJ1-5; the D gene is possibly TRBD1 (6 bases). The germline V and J ends were trimmed by 3 bases and 4 bases, with 10 bases remaining between them. The CDR3 spans 14 residues. The CDR3 loop is CASSLTGGNQPQHF. CDR3 bases: TGTGCCAGCAGTTTGACAGGCGGGAATCAGCCCCAGCATTTT.

V is TRBV6-2 or TRBV6-3 and J is TRBJ1-5; D remains unclear. Germline assignment: CDR1 MNHEY and CDR2 SVGEGT. V was trimmed by 3 bases and J by 1 base, leaving 7 bases between them. The CDR3 has 14 amino acids. As DNA, the CDR3 is TGTGCCAGCAGTTATTGGGCCAGCAATCAGCCCCAGCATTTT. Translation: CASSYWASNQPQHF.